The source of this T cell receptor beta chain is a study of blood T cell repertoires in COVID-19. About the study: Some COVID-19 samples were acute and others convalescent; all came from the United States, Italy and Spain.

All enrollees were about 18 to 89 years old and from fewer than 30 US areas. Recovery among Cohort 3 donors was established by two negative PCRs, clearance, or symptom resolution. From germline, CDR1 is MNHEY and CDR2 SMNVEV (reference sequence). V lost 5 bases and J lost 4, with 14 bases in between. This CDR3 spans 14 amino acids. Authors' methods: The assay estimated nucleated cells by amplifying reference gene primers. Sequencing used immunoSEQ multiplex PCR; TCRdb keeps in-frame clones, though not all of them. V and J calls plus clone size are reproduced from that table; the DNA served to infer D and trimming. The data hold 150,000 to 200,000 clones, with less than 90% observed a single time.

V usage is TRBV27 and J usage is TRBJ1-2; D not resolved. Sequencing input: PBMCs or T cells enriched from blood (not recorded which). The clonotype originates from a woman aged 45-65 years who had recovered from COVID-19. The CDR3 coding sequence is TGTGCCAGCAGTCTCAAAGAGACTAGCTATGGCTACACCTTC. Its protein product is CASSLKETSYGYTF.